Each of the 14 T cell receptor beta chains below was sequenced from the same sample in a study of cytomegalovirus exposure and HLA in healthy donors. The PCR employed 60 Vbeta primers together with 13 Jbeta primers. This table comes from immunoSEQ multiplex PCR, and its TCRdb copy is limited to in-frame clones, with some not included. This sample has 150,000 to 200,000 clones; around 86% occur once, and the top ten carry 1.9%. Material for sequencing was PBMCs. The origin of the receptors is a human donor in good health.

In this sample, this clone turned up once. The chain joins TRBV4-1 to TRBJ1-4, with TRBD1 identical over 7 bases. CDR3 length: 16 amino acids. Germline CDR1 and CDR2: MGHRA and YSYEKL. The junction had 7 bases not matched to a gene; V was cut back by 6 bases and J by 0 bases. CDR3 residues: CASRLGQVATNEKLFF. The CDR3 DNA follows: TGCGCCAGCAGACTAGGACAGGTAGCAACTAATGAAAAACTGTTTTTT.

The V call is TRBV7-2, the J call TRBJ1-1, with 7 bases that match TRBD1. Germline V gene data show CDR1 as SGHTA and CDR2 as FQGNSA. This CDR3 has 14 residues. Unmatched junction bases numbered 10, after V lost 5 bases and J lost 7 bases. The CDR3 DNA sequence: TGTGCCAGCAGCCCTGATAGGACAGGCATTGAAGCTTTCTTT. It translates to CASSPDRTGIEAFF.

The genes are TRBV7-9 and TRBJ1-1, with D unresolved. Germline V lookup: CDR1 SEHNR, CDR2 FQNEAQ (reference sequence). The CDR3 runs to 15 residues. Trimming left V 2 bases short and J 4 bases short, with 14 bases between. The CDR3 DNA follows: TGTGCCAGCAGCTTAATGTTTCGAGATGTCACTGAAGCTTTCTTT. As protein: CASSLMFRDVTEAFF.

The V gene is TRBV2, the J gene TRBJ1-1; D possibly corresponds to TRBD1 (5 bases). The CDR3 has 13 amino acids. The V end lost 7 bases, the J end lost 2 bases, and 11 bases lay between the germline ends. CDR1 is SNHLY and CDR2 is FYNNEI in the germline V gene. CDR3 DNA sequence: TGTGCCAGCAACCTTCAGGGTAACACTGAAGCTTTCTTT. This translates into CASNLQGNTEAFF.

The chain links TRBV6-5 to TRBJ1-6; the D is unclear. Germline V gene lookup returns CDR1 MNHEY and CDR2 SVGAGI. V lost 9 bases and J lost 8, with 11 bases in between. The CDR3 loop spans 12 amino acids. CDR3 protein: CASSVVDSPLHF. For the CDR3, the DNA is TGTGCCAGTTCAGTTGTTGATTCACCCCTCCACTTT.

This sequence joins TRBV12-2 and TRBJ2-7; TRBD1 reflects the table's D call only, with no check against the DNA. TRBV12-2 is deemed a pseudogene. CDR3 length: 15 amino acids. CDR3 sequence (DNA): TGTGCAAGTCGCTTCAGGACAGCTGGCTCCTACGAGCAGTACTTC. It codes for CASRFRTAGSYEQYF.

The CDR3 sequence is CASSEETGNTIYF. The CDR3 bases are TGTGCCAGCAGCGAAGAGACTGGAAACACCATATATTTT. The chain recombines TRBV7-2 with TRBJ1-3, with unresolved D. CDR3 length: 13 amino acids. The germline V gene encodes CDR1 SGHTA and CDR2 FQGNSA. V gave up 5 bases and J gave up 2 bases, with 7 bases separating them.

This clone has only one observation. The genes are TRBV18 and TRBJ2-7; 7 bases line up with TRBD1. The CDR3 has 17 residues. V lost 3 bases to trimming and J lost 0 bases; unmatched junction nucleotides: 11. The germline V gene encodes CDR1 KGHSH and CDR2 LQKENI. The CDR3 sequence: CASSPARQGPLSYEQYF. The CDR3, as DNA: TGTGCCAGCTCACCTGCTCGACAGGGCCCCCTCTCCTACGAGCAGTACTTC.

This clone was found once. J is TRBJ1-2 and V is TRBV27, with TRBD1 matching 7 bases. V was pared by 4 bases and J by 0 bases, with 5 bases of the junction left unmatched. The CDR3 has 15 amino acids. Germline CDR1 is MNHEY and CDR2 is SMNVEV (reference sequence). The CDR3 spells CASSSRQGANYGYTF. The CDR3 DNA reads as TGTGCCAGCAGTTCCCGGCAGGGGGCTAACTATGGCTACACCTTC.

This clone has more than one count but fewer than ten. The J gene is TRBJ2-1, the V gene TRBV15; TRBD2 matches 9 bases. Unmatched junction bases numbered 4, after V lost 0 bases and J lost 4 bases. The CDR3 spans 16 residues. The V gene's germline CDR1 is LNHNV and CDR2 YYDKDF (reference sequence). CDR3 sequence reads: CATSRDRLAGYNEQFF. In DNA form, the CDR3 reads TGTGCCACCAGCAGAGATCGCCTAGCGGGGTACAATGAGCAGTTCTTC.

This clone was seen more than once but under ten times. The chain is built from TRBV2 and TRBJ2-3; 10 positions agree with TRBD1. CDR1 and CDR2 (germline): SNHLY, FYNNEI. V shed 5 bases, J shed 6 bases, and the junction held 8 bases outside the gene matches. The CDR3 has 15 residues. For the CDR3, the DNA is TGTGCCAGCAGTAACCCGGGACAGGGGAGCGATACGCAGTATTTT. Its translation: CASSNPGQGSDTQYF.

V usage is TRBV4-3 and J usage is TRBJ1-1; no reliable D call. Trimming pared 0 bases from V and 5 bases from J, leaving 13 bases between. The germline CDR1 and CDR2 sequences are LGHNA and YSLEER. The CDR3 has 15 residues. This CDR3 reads CASSQDHGEGTEAFF. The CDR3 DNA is TGCGCCAGCAGCCAAGATCACGGGGAAGGTACTGAAGCTTTCTTT.

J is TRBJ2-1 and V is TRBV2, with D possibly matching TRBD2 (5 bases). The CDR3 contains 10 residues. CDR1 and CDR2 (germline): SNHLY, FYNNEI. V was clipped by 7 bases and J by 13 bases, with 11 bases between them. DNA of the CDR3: TGTGCCAGCATTTTTACTAGTCAGTTCTTC. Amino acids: CASIFTSQFF.

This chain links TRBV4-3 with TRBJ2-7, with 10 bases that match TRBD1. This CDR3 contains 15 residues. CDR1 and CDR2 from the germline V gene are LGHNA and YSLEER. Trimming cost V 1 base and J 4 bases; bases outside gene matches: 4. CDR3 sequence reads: CASSQAGTGVYEQYF. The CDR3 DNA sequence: TGCGCCAGCAGCCAAGCCGGGACAGGGGTTTACGAGCAGTACTTC.